A selection of T cell receptor beta chains follows, all from one sample in a study of T cell changes during pregnancy in multiple sclerosis. TCRdb's table, derived via immunoSEQ multiplex PCR, lists solely in-frame clones and lacks some. The sample includes 60,000 to 75,000 clones, just over 90% of them seen just once. The material was peripheral blood, obtained after pregnancy. Receptors were obtained from a female donor with multiple sclerosis, enrolled in a pregnancy study. The CDR3 runs from the conserved cysteine through the conserved F or W. A D gene is named only where the DNA matches it firmly. The size of a clone is reported for some rows only, either as once, few or many, or as a class for expanded clones.

-	-	TRBV4-1	TRBJ1-5	CASSHGQGLGNQPQHF	TGCGCCAGCAGCCACGGCCAGGGACTCGGCAATCAGCCCCAGCATTTT
once	TRBD2	TRBV11-2	TRBJ2-5	CASSSSGWNQETQYF	TGTGCCAGCAGCTCTAGCGGTTGGAACCAAGAGACCCAGTACTTC
-	TRBD2	TRBV28	TRBJ2-7	CASSLSSGIYEQYF	TGTGCCAGCAGCCTCTCTAGCGGGATCTACGAGCAGTACTTC
-	-	TRBV4-1	TRBJ2-1	CASSRGPSRQFF	TGCGCCAGCAGCCGGGGCCCGAGCCGGCAGTTCTTC
-	TRBD2	TRBV5-1	TRBJ2-1	CASSLVLAGVKDEQFF	TGCGCCAGCAGCTTGGTGCTAGCGGGAGTCAAGGATGAGCAGTTCTTC
-	TRBD2	TRBV9	TRBJ2-1	CASSAPGGSWEEQFF	TGTGCCAGCAGCGCCCCGGGGGGGAGTTGGGAGGAGCAGTTCTTC
-	-	TRBV7-9	TRBJ1-3	CASSQTGGNTIYF	TGTGCCAGCAGCCAGACGGGAGGAAACACCATATATTTT
-	TRBD2	TRBV6-6	TRBJ2-2	CASRPTSGANTGELFF	TGTGCCAGCAGGCCGACTAGCGGGGCGAACACCGGGGAGCTGTTTTTT
-	-	TRBV16	TRBJ1-2	CASSQLERVNYGYTF	TGTGCCAGCAGCCAATTGGAGAGGGTCAACTATGGCTACACCTTC
-	TRBD1	TRBV7-3	TRBJ1-2	CASSLEGGVDGYTF	TGTGCCAGCAGCTTAGAAGGGGGCGTGGATGGCTACACCTTC
-	TRBD1	TRBV18	TRBJ1-2	CASSHGQGGYGYTF	TGTGCCAGCTCCCACGGACAGGGAGGGTATGGCTACACCTTC
-	TRBD2	TRBV4-2	TRBJ2-7	CASSQDRWRERNEQYF	TGTGCCAGCAGCCAAGATCGGTGGCGGGAGAGGAACGAGCAGTACTTC
-	TRBD1	TRBV5-1	TRBJ2-5	CASSRDRVGTQYF	TGCGCCAGCAGCCGCGACAGGGTGGGGACCCAGTACTTC
-	-	TRBV5-6	TRBJ2-1	CARPWAGWCNEQFF	TGTGCCAGACCGTGGGCGGGATGGTGCAATGAGCAGTTCTTC
-	TRBD1	TRBV5-4	TRBJ2-5	CASSLQGAGETQYF	TGTGCCAGCAGCTTGCAGGGGGCGGGAGAGACCCAGTACTTC
-	TRBD2	TRBV27	TRBJ2-1	CASSGTGLAENNEQFF	TGTGCCAGCAGTGGAACGGGACTAGCAGAGAACAATGAGCAGTTCTTC
once	-	TRBV7-9	TRBJ2-5	CASSLMAGETQYF	TGTGCCAGCAGCTTAATGGCGGGAGAGACCCAGTACTTC
-	TRBD1	TRBV7-9	TRBJ2-7	CASSPPGQGGYEQYF	TGTGCCAGCAGCCCGCCGGGACAGGGAGGCTACGAGCAGTACTTC
-	-	TRBV5-6	TRBJ2-5	CASSFQVGQETQYF	TGTGCCAGCAGCTTCCAGGTAGGCCAAGAGACCCAGTACTTC
-	TRBD1	TRBV9	TRBJ2-1	CASSDETGGAYNEQFF	TGTGCCAGCAGCGATGAAACAGGGGGCGCCTACAATGAGCAGTTCTTC
few	-	TRBV4-3	TRBJ1-1	CASSQDPGMNTEAFF	TGCGCCAGCAGCCAAGATCCGGGGATGAACACTGAAGCTTTCTTT
-	TRBD1	TRBV4-2	TRBJ2-3	CASSRTGEVHTDTQYF	TGTGCCAGCAGTCGCACAGGGGAAGTGCACACAGATACGCAGTATTTT
-	-	TRBV6-1	TRBJ2-7	CASSDPPGLLSYEQYF	TGTGCCAGCAGTGATCCCCCAGGACTCCTCTCCTACGAGCAGTACTTC
-	-	TRBV6-1	TRBJ2-3	CASSESWGDTDTQYF	TGTGCCAGCAGTGAGTCCTGGGGAGACACAGATACGCAGTATTTT
-	-	TRBV2	TRBJ2-7	CASSRTAYEQYF	TGTGCCAGCAGCCGGACAGCTTACGAGCAGTACTTC
-	TRBD1	TRBV29-1	TRBJ2-2	CSAAQGQGTGELFF	TGCAGCGCTGCACAGGGGCAGGGCACCGGGGAGCTGTTTTTT
-	TRBD1	TRBV11-2	TRBJ2-7	CASSLDWDRDFVEQYF	TGTGCCAGCAGCTTAGATTGGGACAGGGACTTTGTCGAGCAGTACTTC
-	TRBD1	TRBV19	TRBJ1-3	CASSRRQGASTIYF	TGTGCCAGTAGTAGAAGACAGGGGGCGAGCACCATATATTTT
-	TRBD2	TRBV28	TRBJ2-7	CASSGSWASGRAGGYGEQYF	TGTGCCAGCAGCGGGTCGTGGGCTAGCGGGAGGGCGGGGGGCTACGGCGAGCAGTACTTC
-	-	TRBV13	TRBJ1-4	CASSRRTAGDEKLFF	TGTGCCAGCAGCCGGCGGACAGCCGGGGATGAAAAACTGTTTTTT
many	-	TRBV7-2	TRBJ2-1	CASNPYEYNEQFF	TGTGCCAGCAACCCGTACGAGTACAATGAGCAGTTCTTC
-	TRBD2	TRBV9	TRBJ2-4	CASSAQLAGINIQYF	TGTGCCAGCAGCGCCCAACTAGCGGGAATAAACATTCAGTACTTC
-	-	TRBV5-4	TRBJ1-1	CASSVAPGVNTEAFF	TGTGCCAGCAGCGTCGCACCGGGAGTGAACACTGAAGCTTTCTTT
-	-	TRBV4-3	TRBJ1-1	CASSQDQRGTDEAFF	TGCGCCAGCAGCCAAGATCAGCGGGGTACCGATGAAGCTTTCTTT
-	-	TRBV5-4	TRBJ2-1	CASSLTRFSYNEQFF	TGTGCCAGCAGCCTTACTAGGTTTTCCTACAATGAGCAGTTCTTC
once	TRBD1	TRBV2	TRBJ1-1	CASSLGQRSEAFF	TGTGCCAGCAGCCTGGGACAGCGAAGCGAGGCTTTCTTT
-	-	TRBV18	TRBJ1-1	CASSPPYLNTEAFF	TGTGCCAGCTCACCACCGTACTTGAACACTGAAGCTTTCTTT
-	-	TRBV27	TRBJ2-7	CASSLSVPVYEQYF	TGTGCCAGCAGTTTATCGGTGCCGGTCTACGAGCAGTACTTC
-	-	TRBV4-2	TRBJ1-2	CASSQDLPGLNYGYTF	TGTGCCAGCAGCCAAGATCTTCCAGGGCTGAACTATGGCTACACCTTC
-	-	TRBV7-9	TRBJ1-1	CASSLDEGEAFF	TGTGCCAGCAGCTTAGATGAGGGAGAGGCTTTCTTT
-	TRBD2	TRBV5-1	TRBJ2-3	CASSLVSLAGGRDTQYF	TGCGCCAGCAGCTTGGTTTCTCTAGCGGGAGGGAGGGATACGCAGTATTTT
-	-	TRBV5-4	TRBJ1-4	CASSRGAFRRTNEKLFF	TGTGCCAGCAGCCGAGGCGCGTTCCGTCGGACTAATGAAAAACTGTTTTTT
-	-	TRBV2	TRBJ2-3	CASSFRYTDTQYF	TGTGCCAGCAGTTTCCGCTACACAGATACGCAGTATTTT
-	TRBD1	TRBV7-2	TRBJ2-5	CASSLQGEGTQYF	TGTGCCAGCAGCTTACAGGGGGAAGGGACCCAGTACTTC
-	-	TRBV6-5	TRBJ1-3	CASSQRQRPGNTIYF	TGTGCCAGCAGTCAGCGACAGAGGCCTGGAAACACCATATATTTT
-	-	TRBV19	TRBJ2-3	CASSREGPDTQYF	TGTGCCAGTAGTAGAGAGGGGCCGGATACGCAGTATTTT